The rows below give T cell receptor beta chains drawn from one sample of a study of T cells in Graves' hyperthyroidism and ophthalmopathy. MiXCR, applied by TCRdb to the multiplex PCR reads, yields one record per CDR3 protein. The table includes under 350,000 distinct CDR3 sequences, 18% detected once. Sequencing was carried out using blood. These receptors all stem from a woman aged 45-65 years with Graves' hyperthyroidism. Each CDR3 is given with its conserved first and last residue. A D gene is named only where the DNA matches it firmly. A row's size may be missing; if present it is once, few, many or a size class.

D	V	J	size	DNA	CDR3
.	TRBV20-1	TRBJ1-2	many	TGCAGCAAGAGAGAGGAGGCGGCCCTTCCCCACTATGGCTACACCTTC	CSKREEAALPHYGYTF
.	TRBV20-1	TRBJ1-2	many	TGCAGTGCTAGAACGGGACGGGACTATGGCTACACCTTC	CSARTGRDYGYTF
.	TRBV3-1	TRBJ2-2	many	TGTGCCAGCAGCCAAGACGTGGTTCGGGAGCTGTTTTTT	CASSQDVVRELFF
.	TRBV10-3	TRBJ2-4	few	TGTGCCATCAGTGAGACCCTGGAACGAAACATTCAGTACTTC	CAISETLERNIQYF
.	TRBV5-1	TRBJ1-1	many	TGCGCCAGCAGCTCGTTGGGGGGTGTCTATGAAGCTTTCTTT	CASSSLGGVYEAFF
TRBD1	TRBV20-1	TRBJ1-6	.	TGCAGTGCTAGAGGACAGGGAAGCTCCTATAATTCACCCCTCCACTTT	CSARGQGSSYNSPLHF
.	TRBV20-1	TRBJ2-5	many	TGCAGTGCTAGGGGCGCGGGCCAAGAGACCCAGTACTTC	CSARGAGQETQYF
.	TRBV11-2	TRBJ1-2	.	TGTGCCAGCAGTAGCTCGGAGGGAAGACCTAATGGCTACACCTTC	CASSSSEGRPNGYTF
TRBD1	TRBV7-9	TRBJ2-1	many	TGTGCCAGCAGCTCTCCCCCCGGGACAGGGGTATCCGATGAGCAGTTCTTC	CASSSPPGTGVSDEQFF
.	TRBV20-1	TRBJ2-7	.	TGCAGTGCAATCCCAGTGTCCCCGGGGGAGCAGTACTTC	CSAIPVSPGEQYF
.	TRBV9	TRBJ1-2	many	TGTGCCAGCGAGCCACTCTTGATCGGGGGAGCGGGCTACACCTTC	CASEPLLIGGAGYTF
.	TRBV6-2/TRBV6-3	TRBJ1-1	few	TGTGCCAGCAGTTACCAAGACAGGAGCAATGAAGCTTTCTTT	CASSYQDRSNEAFF
.	TRBV11-2	TRBJ1-1	.	TGTGCCAGCAGCTTAGACACTAAGAACACTGAAGCTTTCTTT	CASSLDTKNTEAFF
.	TRBV28	TRBJ2-7	.	TGTGCCAGCGAGGGACAAAGCTCCTACGAGCAGTACTTC	CASEGQSSYEQYF
.	TRBV7-2	TRBJ2-4	few	TGTGCCAGCAGCTTACTCCTAGCCAAAAACATTCAGTACTTC	CASSLLLAKNIQYF
.	TRBV12-3/TRBV12-4	TRBJ1-1	many	TGTGCCAGCAGTTGGGGACCTAACACTGAAGCTTTCTTT	CASSWGPNTEAFF
.	TRBV6-2/TRBV6-3	TRBJ1-5	many	TGTGCCAGTACCCAAGGGGAGGGGCTAGGTCAGCCCCAGCATTTT	CASTQGEGLGQPQHF
.	TRBV9	TRBJ1-4	few	TGTGCCAGCAGCGTAGGAGGGGCGAAAAATGAAAAACTGTTTTTT	CASSVGGAKNEKLFF
TRBD1	TRBV6-1	TRBJ2-3	few	TGTGCCAGCAGTGACGGACAGGGGCTAACAGATACGCAGTATTTT	CASSDGQGLTDTQYF
.	TRBV3-1	TRBJ2-1	few	TGTGCCAGCAGTCGAGAGGCTCACTACAATGAGCAGTTCTTC	CASSREAHYNEQFF
.	TRBV30	TRBJ1-2	few	TGTGCCTGGAGTGGCCTACGGACGGACGAACTTCAAGGCTACACCTTC	CAWSGLRTDELQGYTF
TRBD2	TRBV7-9	TRBJ2-7	few	TGTGCCAGCAGCTTCGCTAGCGGGATCCCCTACGAGCAGTACTTC	CASSFASGIPYEQYF
.	TRBV12-3/TRBV12-4	TRBJ1-6	few	TGTGCCAGCAGCGGCGACGATTCACCCCTCCACTTT	CASSGDDSPLHF
.	TRBV5-5	TRBJ2-7	.	TGTGCCAGTAGTCCCGGGCTTGGGGAATACTACGAGCAGTACTTC	CASSPGLGEYYEQYF
.	TRBV24-1	TRBJ2-1	few	TGTGCCACCAGTGATTTTAGCACCCAGCAGTTCTTC	CATSDFSTQQFF
.	TRBV20-1	TRBJ2-5	once	TGCAGTGCTAGAGATCCCCACTCGGGGTTCCAAGAGACCCAGTACTTC	CSARDPHSGFQETQYF
.	TRBV5-1	TRBJ2-1	.	TGCGCCAGCAGCTTGGGGGAGGGGGCCCTCGATGAGCAGTTCTTC	CASSLGEGALDEQFF
.	TRBV30	TRBJ1-5	.	TGTGCCTGGAGTGTACCCCAGGGGATGGTAAGCAATCAGCCCCAGCATTTT	CAWSVPQGMVSNQPQHF
.	TRBV6-5	TRBJ2-2	.	TGTGCCAGCAGTTACTCGATCGGGGAGGGGGGCACCGGGGAGCTGTTTTTT	CASSYSIGEGGTGELFF
TRBD1	TRBV20-1	TRBJ2-2	.	TGCAGTGCTAGAGTCCAGGGGGGACAGGGTGGCCGATGGGAGCTGTTTTTT	CSARVQGGQGGRWELFF
TRBD2	TRBV3-1	TRBJ2-3	.	TGTGCCAGCAGCCAAACCGGGACTAGCGGGGCCAGGGTGTATTTT	CASSQTGTSGARVYF
TRBD2	TRBV20-1	TRBJ2-7	.	TGCAGTGCTAGAGGGACTAGCGGGAGCGCCTACGAGCAGTACTTC	CSARGTSGSAYEQYF
.	TRBV4-1	TRBJ1-2	.	TGCGCCAGCAGCCAACCGGGAGCCAGTCTCTATGGCTACACCTTC	CASSQPGASLYGYTF
.	TRBV29-1	TRBJ2-5	.	TGCAGCGTTTCGGACTGGGCAGAGACCCAGTACTTC	CSVSDWAETQYF
.	TRBV28	TRBJ1-5	many	TGTGCCAGCAGTGGTTTCCGAGATCAGCCCCAGCATTTT	CASSGFRDQPQHF
.	TRBV20-1	TRBJ1-5	few	TGCAGTGCTAGAGACGCCGGGGCTGGCAATCAGCCCCAGCATTTT	CSARDAGAGNQPQHF
.	TRBV7-9	TRBJ1-1	.	TGTGCCAGCAGCCTTGGAAATCCGACTGAAGCTTTCTTT	CASSLGNPTEAFF
.	TRBV6-4	TRBJ1-6	.	TGTGCCAGCAGCGAAGATGGGGTTTCACCCCTCCACTTT	CASSEDGVSPLHF
TRBD2	TRBV2	TRBJ2-7	many	TGTGCCAGCAGTGCTAGCGGGAGGTTCTCCTACGAGCAGTACTTC	CASSASGRFSYEQYF
TRBD2	TRBV28	TRBJ2-1	few	TGTGCCAGCAGGATCGGACTAGCAGGTTACAATGAGCAGTTCTTC	CASRIGLAGYNEQFF
TRBD1	TRBV5-8	TRBJ2-2	few	TGTGCCAGCAGTCGGAGACAGGGGTGGGACACCGGGGAGCTGTTTTTT	CASSRRQGWDTGELFF
TRBD1	TRBV6-1	TRBJ2-2	few	TGTGCCAGCAGTCCCCAACAGGGGAAGATGAACACCGGGGAGCTGTTTTTT	CASSPQQGKMNTGELFF
TRBD2	TRBV20-1	TRBJ2-5	.	TGCAGTGCTAGACTAGGACTAGCTGACCGGGAGACCCAGTACTTC	CSARLGLADRETQYF
.	TRBV29-1	TRBJ1-1	many	TGCAGCGTGGGTGTGGGTTGGAACACTGAAGCTTTCTTT	CSVGVGWNTEAFF
.	TRBV7-6	TRBJ1-4	.	TGTGCCAGCAGTTCGTTAGAAAATGAAAAACTGTTTTTT	CASSSLENEKLFF